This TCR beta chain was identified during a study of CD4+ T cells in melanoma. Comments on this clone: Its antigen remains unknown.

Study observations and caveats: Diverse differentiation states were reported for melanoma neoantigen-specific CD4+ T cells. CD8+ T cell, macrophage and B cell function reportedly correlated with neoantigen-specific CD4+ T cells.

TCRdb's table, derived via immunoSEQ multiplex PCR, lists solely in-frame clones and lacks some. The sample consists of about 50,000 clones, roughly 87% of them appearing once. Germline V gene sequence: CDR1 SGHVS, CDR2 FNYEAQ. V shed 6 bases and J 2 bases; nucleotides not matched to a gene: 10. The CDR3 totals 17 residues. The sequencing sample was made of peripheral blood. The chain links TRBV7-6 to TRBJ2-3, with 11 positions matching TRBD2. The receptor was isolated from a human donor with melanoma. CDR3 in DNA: TGTGCCAGCAGGAGAGGGCTAGCGGGGGGATCCACAGATACGCAGTATTTT. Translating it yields CASRRGLAGGSTDTQYF.